Listed here are 8 T cell receptor beta chains from one sample, sequenced in a study of CD8+CD57+ T cells in acquired aplastic anemia. The template for TCR beta VDJ and CDR3 sequence profiling was genomic DNA. MiXCR was run by TCRdb on the reads, yielding one entry per CDR3 protein. The sample holds roughly 130,000 distinct CDR3 sequences, more than 40% seen once. The sample consisted of sorted CD4+, CD8+, or CD8+CD57+ T cells (not recorded which) from PBMCs. The origin of the receptors is a human donor in good health, serving as a control.

The sample holds many counts of this clonotype. The genes are TRBV19 and TRBJ1-4; D ambiguous. Trimming took off 3 bases at V and 6 bases at J, with 8 bases between the two ends. Germline-derived CDR1 and CDR2 are LNHDA and SQIVND (reference sequence). The CDR3 has 13 amino acids. In DNA form, the CDR3 reads TGTGCCAGTAGTATCGTTCGGGATGAAAAACTGTTTTTT. Its protein is CASSIVRDEKLFF.

This clonotype was observed many times. The DNA for the CDR3 is TGTGCCAGCAGTTTTTTAGCGAGGGGATCTAACTATGGCTACACCTTC. It specifies CASSFLARGSNYGYTF. The chain uses TRBV27 and TRBJ1-2, with D possibly being TRBD1 (5 bases). CDR3 size: 16 residues. Germline CDR1 MNHEY, CDR2 SMNVEV (reference sequence). With 3 bases removed from V and 0 bases from J, the gap between germline ends came to 14 bases.

This clonotype was counted many times. The chain carries TRBV5-8 and TRBJ2-7, with 7 bases that match TRBD2. Germline V gives CDR1 SGHTS, CDR2 YDEGEE. Trimming at V came to 5 bases and at J to 7 bases, leaving 15 bases not matched to a gene. CDR3 length: 15 residues. The CDR3 DNA follows: TGTGCCAGCAGGATTTACGGGAAGACCGGGGGGGAGCAGTACTTC. Translating gives CASRIYGKTGGEQYF.

The rearrangement joins TRBV19 to TRBJ1-1; D perhaps matches TRBD1 (6 bases). Germline loops: CDR1 LNHDA, CDR2 SQIVND (reference sequence). CDR3 length: 16 amino acids. Trimming pared 9 bases from V and 1 base from J, leaving 21 bases between. CDR3 nucleotides: TGTGCCAGCAGCTCCCATTACAGGGATCGGAACACTGAAGCTTTCTTT. It codes for CASSSHYRDRNTEAFF.

The V call is TRBV7-2, the J call TRBJ2-3; possibly TRBD1 or TRBD2 for D (5 bases each). Trimming took off 8 bases at V and 0 bases at J, with 12 bases between the two ends. There are 14 residues in the CDR3. Germline CDR1 reads SGHTA; CDR2 reads FQGNSA. CDR3 in amino acids: CASPQGGSTDTQYF. CDR3 nucleotide sequence: TGTGCCAGCCCCCAGGGCGGGAGCACAGATACGCAGTATTTT. Full variable domain (remainder filled in from reference TRBV7-2 and TRBJ2-3): GAGVSQSPSNKVTEKGKDVELRCDPISGHTALYWYRQSLGQGLEFLIYFQGNSAPDKSGLPSDRFSAERTGGSVSTLTIQRTQQEDSAVYLCASPQGGSTDTQYFGPGTRLTVL.

This clonotype was observed at least ten times. This chain connects TRBV7-8 to TRBJ2-5; D remains unclear. Germline assignment: CDR1 SGHVS and CDR2 FQNEAQ. This CDR3 comprises 15 residues. V was pared by 11 bases and J by 8 bases, with 27 bases between. CDR3 nucleotides: TGTGCCTCCAATCGGGCAGGATCAACCCAATTCACCCAGTACTTC. This encodes CASNRAGSTQFTQYF.

The genes are TRBV24-1 and TRBJ2-3; D perhaps matches TRBD1 (6 bases). V was clipped by 6 bases and J by 6 bases, with 12 bases between them. Germline V gene data show CDR1 as KGHDR and CDR2 as SFDVKD. This CDR3 spans 13 amino acids. CDR3 nucleotides: TGTGCCACCAGTAGGGGGAATCCCGATACGCAGTATTTT. Translated: CATSRGNPDTQYF.

The chain carries TRBV25-1 and TRBJ2-3, with TRBD2 as a possible D gene (5 bases). The CDR3 runs 15 residues. Germline V lookup: CDR1 MGHDK, CDR2 SYGVNS. The V gene lost 6 bases and the J gene lost 2 bases, with 15 bases spanning the gap. This chain's CDR3 is CASRSQQRLTDTQYF. Here the CDR3 DNA reads TGTGCCAGCAGGAGCCAACAGCGGCTCACAGATACGCAGTATTTT.